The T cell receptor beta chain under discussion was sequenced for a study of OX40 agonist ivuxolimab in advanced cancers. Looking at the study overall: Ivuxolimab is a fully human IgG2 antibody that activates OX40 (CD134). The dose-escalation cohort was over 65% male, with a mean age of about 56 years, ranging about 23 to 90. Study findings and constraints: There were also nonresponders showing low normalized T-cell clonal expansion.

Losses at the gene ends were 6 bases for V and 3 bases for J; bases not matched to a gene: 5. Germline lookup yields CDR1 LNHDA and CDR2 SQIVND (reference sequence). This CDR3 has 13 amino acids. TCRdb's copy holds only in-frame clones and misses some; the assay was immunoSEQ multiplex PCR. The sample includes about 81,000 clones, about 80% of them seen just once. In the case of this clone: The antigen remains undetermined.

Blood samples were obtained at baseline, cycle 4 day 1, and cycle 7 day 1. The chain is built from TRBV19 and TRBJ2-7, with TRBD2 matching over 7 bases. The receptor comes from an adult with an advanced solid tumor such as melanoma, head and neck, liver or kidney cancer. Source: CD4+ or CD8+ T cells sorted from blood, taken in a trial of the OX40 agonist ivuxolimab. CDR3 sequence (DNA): TGTGCCAGTAGCCCGGGACTAAGCTACGAGCAGTACTTC. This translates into CASSPGLSYEQYF.